This T cell receptor beta chain was captured by sequencing in a study of PD-1 blockade in classical Hodgkin lymphoma. Time point defined: cycle 4 day 1 (C4D1), after 6 weeks of nivolumab. All patients experienced relapse after autologous stem cell transplantation, and brentuximab vedotin exposure was variable. The length of the CDR3 is 15 residues. Trimming cost V 4 bases and J 3 bases; bases outside gene matches: 8. Germline lookup yields CDR1 SQVTM and CDR2 ANQGSEA. Only a few counts were recorded for this clone. Profiled with immunoSEQ multiplex PCR; TCRdb holds only in-frame clones, not every one. In the table there are fewer than 50,000 clones, around 80% of which are singletons.

Sequences were derived from peripheral blood mononuclear cells (PBMCs), sampled before the fourth cycle of nivolumab. The origin of this receptor is a human donor with classical Hodgkin lymphoma. The rearrangement uses TRBV29-1 and TRBJ2-3, with 9 nucleotides matching TRBD1. This CDR3 is CSVVGQGIDTDTQYF. CDR3 sequence (DNA): TGCAGCGTTGTAGGACAGGGGATTGATACAGATACGCAGTATTTT.